This TCR beta chain is drawn from a study of spatial heterogeneity in lung cancer. TCRdb called the 5' RACE reads again in MiXCR, with one record for every CDR3 protein. Of 35,000 to 55,000 distinct CDR3 sequences listed, around 21% are singletons. This clonotype was seen many times. As for time point: blood at routine non-recurrence follow-up after resection. This clonotype was obtained from a female donor with early-stage non-small cell lung cancer. This sample comprised PBMCs, obtained at follow-up.

The CDR3 protein is CASSLIPAGEETQYF. As DNA, the CDR3 is TGTGCCAGCAGCTTAATTCCAGCGGGAGAAGAGACCCAGTACTTC. This chain connects TRBV11-2 to TRBJ2-5; TRBD2 matches 8 bases. The germline V gene encodes CDR1 SGHAT and CDR2 FQNNGV. The CDR3 runs to 15 residues. J lost 3 bases, V lost 2 bases, and 5 bases had no gene match.